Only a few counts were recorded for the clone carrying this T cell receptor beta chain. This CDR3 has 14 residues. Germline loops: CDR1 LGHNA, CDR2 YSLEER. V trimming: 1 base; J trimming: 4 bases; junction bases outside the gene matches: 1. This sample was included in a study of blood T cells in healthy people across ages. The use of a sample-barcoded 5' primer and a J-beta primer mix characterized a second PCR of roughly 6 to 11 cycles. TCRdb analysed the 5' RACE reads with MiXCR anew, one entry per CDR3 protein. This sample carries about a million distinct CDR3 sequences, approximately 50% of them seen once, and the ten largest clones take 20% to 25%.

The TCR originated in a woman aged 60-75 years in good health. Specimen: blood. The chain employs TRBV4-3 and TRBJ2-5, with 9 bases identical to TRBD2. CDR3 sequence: CASSQAAGGETQYF. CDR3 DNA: TGCGCCAGCAGCCAAGCAGCGGGAGGAGAGACCCAGTACTTC.